This record looks at one T cell receptor (beta chain) sequence and its context. Its antigen is currently not known. Per-nucleotide qualities are absent, and no much larger clonotype sits a single base away. The sample comes from a study of cytomegalovirus exposure and HLA in healthy donors (dated by TCRdb to the late 2010s). Context from the whole study: An earlier analysis of some 500 of the donors reported roughly 270 Gb of sequence data and 120 million or so unique TCR beta sequences from about 200 million T cells. Genome-wide SNP genotypes for about 60% of the 666 donors were used in a later genetic analysis, which treated that subset as a discovery cohort. HLA typing covered class I and class II loci at four-digit resolution. Among roughly 400 genotyped donors of the cohort, an average of approximately 220,000 unique TCR beta nucleotide sequences was sequenced per donor, of which about 19% were non-productive. To decide whether each TCR beta V gene segment behaved as functional or pseudogenic, an earlier analysis of 587 of the donors relied on high-throughput TCR beta sequencing. The T cell repertoires of 666 subjects were profiled by immunosequencing and related to cytomegalovirus serostatus. A separate validation cohort of over a hundred different subjects was used in addition to the approximately 700-subject first cohort. Roughly five DR-DQ haplotypes were handled as single units for association and clustering because linkage in the cohort was strong. The later analysis used no new phenotypic data to find candidate immune exposures, relying instead on TCR beta sequences and their occurrence across donors. The study was designed to test whether signatures of past pathogen exposure could be identified by cataloging public T cell receptors. The study combined high-throughput TCR immunosequencing, statistical association of individual TCRs with disease status, and machine learning to predict cytomegalovirus infection status. Typing coverage varied by locus: about 620-630 donors for A, B, C, DRB1 and DQB1; roughly 510 for DQA1; 600 to 610 for DPA1; approximately 490 for DPB1. Of the approximately 400 genotyped donors, approximately 80% were placed in the genetic ancestry cluster associated with self-reported Caucasian donors. To study patterns of TCR occurrence, a later analysis re-analyzed previously published TCR beta repertoires from around 660 donors and added high-resolution HLA genotyping. Every discovery cohort repertoire had been produced on one sequencing platform. About 320 gigabases of sequencing data and around 87 million unique TCR sequences were included in an early release covering 500 to 750 HLA-typed donors. Donor age, sex, ethnicity and CMV serostatus were compiled together with the repertoire data. What the study reported, not specific to this receptor: Specific HLA alleles were associated with 16,951 TCR beta sequences at a false discovery rate of 0.05 in a later analysis. Strong co-occurrence of HLA alleles, especially DR and DQ, made assigning TCR associations to individual alleles difficult. The study listed 150 to 200 TCR beta chains as associated with cytomegalovirus. In a later genetic analysis, a missense DCLRE1C variant was associated with V-gene and J-gene trimming of TCR beta chains, and the association was replicated in an independent cohort. In this cohort, only TCR beta chains were sequenced, and detectable features were limited by the absence of alpha or paired-chain data. A later analysis found that HLA-associated TCR beta chains were more clonally expanded and had lower generation probabilities than equally common non-associated chains. Because the 87-base-pair reads could not distinguish some IMGT-functional V segments, including TRBV6-2 and TRBV6-3, those segments were excluded. Correlated functional status among segregating V segments might reflect linkage disequilibrium, but an unknown experimental factor could not be ruled out. A later analysis found that TCR association rates varied across HLA loci, with DRB1 alleles showing the most associated TCRs and HLA-C alleles the fewest. A later analysis reported that several top co-occurrence clusters appeared linked to parvovirus B19, influenza, CMV and Epstein-Barr virus. The classifier was reported to diagnose cytomegalovirus status with high specificity and sensitivity in both the original cohort and the validation cohort. According to a later analysis, most CMV-associated TCR beta chains appeared to be HLA-restricted, and the HLA associations seemed to be driven largely by CMV exposure. In vitro tests confirmed that a few of the cytomegalovirus-associated TCR beta chains recognize cytomegalovirus antigens. Most TCR sequences were observed very rarely across donors, whereas some public TCRs were present in many individuals. Because HLA typing was unavailable for some donors at each locus, only the typed subset was used in association tests. A further reported finding was that TCR beta sequences accurately predicted the HLA-A and HLA-B alleles for most subjects in the first cohort. Some 16 rarely observed V segments, including chromosome 9 orphons, were excluded from the earlier analysis of approximately 500 of the donors because counts were too low. The presence/absence analyses assumed that sequencing depth was roughly uniform across donors, and that assumption may not be true. For the cohort, immune exposure information was limited to CMV serostatus. It was suggested by the authors that the approach could potentially be generalized to other disease states and immunological phenotypes. The sequencing pipeline was judged likely to have produced a cluster of highly shared sequence variants as a technical artifact. In a later genetic analysis, fewer N-insertions in productive TCRs were reported among donors in an Asian-associated ancestry cluster than the roughly 700-donor mean. Broadly in line with IMGT annotations, most TCR beta V segments showed up in productive rearrangements about 87% or about 30% of the time in an earlier analysis of roughly 590 of the donors.

The cohort was made up of under 800 healthy bone marrow donors. All cohort members were sampled while nominally healthy, although unrecorded immune exposures were likely present. The donor tested CMV seropositive and was one of the 289 seropositive cohort members. Every donor gave a peripheral blood sample, and the peripheral blood mononuclear cells from that sample were used for TCR beta sequencing. Genomic DNA was extracted from the blood cell samples with the Qiagen DNeasy Blood Extraction Kit. The germline V gene (reference sequence) sets CDR1 to GTSNPN and CDR2 to SVGIG. Reading from cysteine to phenylalanine, the CDR3 counts 16 amino acids. Left in the record is the CDR3 DNA by itself, 48 bases read in frame from the first base. The trim is 2 bases for V and 0 bases for J, with a gap of 11 bases between the germline ends. Receptor libraries were prepared by the immunoSEQ multiplex PCR assay. The multiplex PCR relied on a mix of 60 forward primers for TCR Vbeta segments and 13 reverse primers for TCR Jbeta segments. The CDR3 region of rearranged TCR beta genes was amplified from genomic DNA by a multiplex PCR assay. The Illumina HiSeq System was used to sequence the amplified TCR beta libraries as 87-base-pair reads. In the paper's pipeline: A later analysis tallied tens of millions of unique TCR beta chains across the approximately 670 repertoires, and approximately 12 million of those chains were shared by two or more donors. Raw reads were error-corrected and collapsed into unique sequences by a nearest-neighbor algorithm in which closely related sequences were merged to remove PCR and sequencing errors. To assign V, D and J gene segments, CDR3 sequences were aligned to IMGT reference sequences. For a sequence to be retained, a match of at least six nucleotides to both a V gene segment and a J gene segment was required. A rearrangement was called productive if the CDR3 had no stop codons and remained in frame with V and J, and every other rearrangement was called non-productive. CDR3 was defined by IMGT convention, running from the second conserved V-encoded cysteine to the conserved J-encoded phenylalanine. The earlier analysis of 587 of the donors excluded sequences that lacked an unambiguous match to a single V gene segment. An earlier analysis of a few hundred of the donors called V segments functional above 56.7% productive rearrangements and segregating when the between-donor standard deviation exceeded 5%. A statistical classification framework was built for diagnosing cytomegalovirus status from the catalog of TCR beta chain sequences. In a later analysis, TCR nucleotide sequences were compared against IMGT/GENE-DB human TR gene sequences so that V and J genes could be assigned. Using the TCRdist pipeline, a later analysis assigned CDR3 sequences along with most-parsimonious VDJ recombination scenarios. In a later analysis, each TCR beta chain was defined by its CDR3 amino acid sequence together with its V-gene family, and reads lacking a unique V-gene family were excluded. As a way to deal with suspected cross-contamination and a sequencing artifact, a later analysis dropped roughly 600 nucleotide sequences that were highly shared and had low generation probability. In a later analysis, a clonal expansion index for each public chain was calculated from normalized within-repertoire ranks of inferred template counts. Generation probabilities in a later analysis came from a VDJ recombination model fitted to out-of-frame rearrangements, and those results were checked against IGoR. In a later analysis, TCR-TCR, TCR-HLA and TCR-CMV co-occurrence was scored with hypergeometric tests, and a repertoire-size bias correction was applied to TCR pairs. To estimate false discovery rates, a later analysis permuted the HLA or CMV assignments 20 times. A later analysis grouped co-occurring TCRs with DBSCAN, adding TCRdist sequence similarity when clustering within HLA-allele-positive subsets. Repertoires with fewer than 30,000 or more than 120,000 public chains, plus five repertoires with anomalous nucleotide sharing, were excluded from co-occurrence clustering. Here the immuneACCESS table is served through TCRdb, limited to in-frame sequences with V and J called. Missing clones are a known gap in these copies; in checked studies unresolved V genes cover under half, and the rest lacks a known reason. That table is the source of V, J and clone size, and D and trimming were worked out from the DNA. Counted in this sample were 150,000 to 200,000 clones; over 75% of them appeared once. The top ten clones comprise 7.5% to 10% of the sample.

Recombination linked TRBV30 to TRBJ2-6; a confident D gene designation cannot be given. Sequencing was performed on PBMCs. The receptor was derived from a man between 18 and 35 years old in good health and CMV-seropositive. The CDR3 region has the sequence CAWSPRMVSGANVLTF. Here is the DNA: TGTGCCTGGAGTCCGCGCATGGTCTCTGGGGCCAACGTCCTGACTTTC.